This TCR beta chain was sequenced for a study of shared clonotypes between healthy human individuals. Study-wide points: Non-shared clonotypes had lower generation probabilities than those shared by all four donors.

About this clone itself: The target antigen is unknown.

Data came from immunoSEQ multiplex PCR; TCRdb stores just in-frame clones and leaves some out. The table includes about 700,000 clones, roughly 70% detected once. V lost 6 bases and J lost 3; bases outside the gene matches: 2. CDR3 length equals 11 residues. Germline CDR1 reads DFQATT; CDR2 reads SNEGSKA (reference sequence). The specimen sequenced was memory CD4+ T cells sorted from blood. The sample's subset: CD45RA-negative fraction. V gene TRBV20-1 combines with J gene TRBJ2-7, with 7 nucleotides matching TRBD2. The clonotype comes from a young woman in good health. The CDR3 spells CSAGGGYEQYF. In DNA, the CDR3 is TGCAGTGCGGGCGGGGGCTACGAGCAGTACTTC.